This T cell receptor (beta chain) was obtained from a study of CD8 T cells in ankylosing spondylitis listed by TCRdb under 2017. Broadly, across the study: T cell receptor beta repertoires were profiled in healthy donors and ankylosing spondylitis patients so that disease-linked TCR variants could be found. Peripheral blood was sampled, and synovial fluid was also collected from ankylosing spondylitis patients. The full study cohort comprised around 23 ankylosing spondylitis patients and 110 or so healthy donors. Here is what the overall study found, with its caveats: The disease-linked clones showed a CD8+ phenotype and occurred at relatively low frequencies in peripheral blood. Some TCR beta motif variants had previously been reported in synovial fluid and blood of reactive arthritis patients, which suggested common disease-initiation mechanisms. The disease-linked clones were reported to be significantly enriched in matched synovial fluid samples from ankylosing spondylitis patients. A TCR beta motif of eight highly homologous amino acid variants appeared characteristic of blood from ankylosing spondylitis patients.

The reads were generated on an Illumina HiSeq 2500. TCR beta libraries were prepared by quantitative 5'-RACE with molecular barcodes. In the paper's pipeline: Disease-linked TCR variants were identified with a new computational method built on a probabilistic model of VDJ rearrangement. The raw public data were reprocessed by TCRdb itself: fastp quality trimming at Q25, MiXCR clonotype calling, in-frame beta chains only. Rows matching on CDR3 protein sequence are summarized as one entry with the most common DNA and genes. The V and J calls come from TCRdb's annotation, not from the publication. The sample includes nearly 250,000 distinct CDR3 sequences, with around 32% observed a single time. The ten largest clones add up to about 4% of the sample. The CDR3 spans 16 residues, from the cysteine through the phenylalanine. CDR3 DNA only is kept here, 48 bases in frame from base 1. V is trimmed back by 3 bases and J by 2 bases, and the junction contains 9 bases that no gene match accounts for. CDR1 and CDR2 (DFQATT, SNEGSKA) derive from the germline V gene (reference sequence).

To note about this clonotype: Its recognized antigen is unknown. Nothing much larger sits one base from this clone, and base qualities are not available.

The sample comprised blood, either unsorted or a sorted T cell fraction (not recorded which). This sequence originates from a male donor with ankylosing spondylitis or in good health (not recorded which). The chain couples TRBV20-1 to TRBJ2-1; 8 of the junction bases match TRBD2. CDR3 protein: CSASGGGDYPYNEQFF. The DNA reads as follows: TGCAGTGCTAGCGGGGGGGGGGACTACCCCTACAATGAGCAGTTCTTC.